This TCR beta chain appears in the sequencing data of a study of blood T cell repertoires in COVID-19. Study background: COVID-19 samples from acute and convalescent phases originated in the United States, Italy and Spain. PBMCs, B-cell-depleted T cells, or T cells provided the cDNA or gDNA that made up the material.

Original analysis: It was from reference gene primer amplification that nucleated cell counts were estimated. The assay was immunoSEQ multiplex PCR, and TCRdb's table has in-frame clones only and misses some. The V and J calls and clone size are taken from that table; D and trimming were inferred from the DNA. Of about 46,000 clones in the sample, approximately 80% are singletons; the top ten hold about 10%. Trimming removed 6 bases at V and 3 bases at J, with 15 bases between. The CDR3 is 15 amino acids. CDR1 and CDR2 from the germline V gene are LGHNA and YSLEER. The V and J genes are TRBV4-3 and TRBJ1-5; D is possibly TRBD1 (6 bases). The receptor was derived from a man in his fifties or sixties with acute or convalescent COVID-19. Sequenced material: peripheral blood. In DNA form, the CDR3 reads TGCGCCAGCAGGCAGAACAGGGACCTCAATCAGCCCCAGCATTTT. Translation gives CASRQNRDLNQPQHF.